The present TCR beta chain was sequenced within a study of blood T cell repertoires in COVID-19. About the study: The analysed material was cDNA or gDNA that came from T cells, B-cell-depleted T cells, or PBMCs.

Produced via immunoSEQ multiplex PCR; TCRdb's table is partial and in-frame only. The sample has approximately 300,000 clones, roughly 91% seen once. CDR1 is SGDLS and CDR2 is YYNGEE in the germline V gene. The CDR3 contains 13 residues. V dropped 3 bases and J dropped 5 bases, with 11 bases sitting between them. Participants were aged about 18 to 100 years, lived in 20 to 30 US areas, and enrolled virtually. Clinical history as reported by participants underpinned cohort assignment. This sequence was found in a woman between 25 and 40 years old who had recovered from COVID-19. This chain connects TRBV9 to TRBJ1-1, with TRBD1 as a possible D gene (6 bases). Sequenced input: PBMCs or T cells enriched from blood (not recorded which). The CDR3 DNA is TGTGCCAGCAGCGCCCCAGGGGATACTGAAGCTTTCTTT. It codes for CASSAPGDTEAFF.